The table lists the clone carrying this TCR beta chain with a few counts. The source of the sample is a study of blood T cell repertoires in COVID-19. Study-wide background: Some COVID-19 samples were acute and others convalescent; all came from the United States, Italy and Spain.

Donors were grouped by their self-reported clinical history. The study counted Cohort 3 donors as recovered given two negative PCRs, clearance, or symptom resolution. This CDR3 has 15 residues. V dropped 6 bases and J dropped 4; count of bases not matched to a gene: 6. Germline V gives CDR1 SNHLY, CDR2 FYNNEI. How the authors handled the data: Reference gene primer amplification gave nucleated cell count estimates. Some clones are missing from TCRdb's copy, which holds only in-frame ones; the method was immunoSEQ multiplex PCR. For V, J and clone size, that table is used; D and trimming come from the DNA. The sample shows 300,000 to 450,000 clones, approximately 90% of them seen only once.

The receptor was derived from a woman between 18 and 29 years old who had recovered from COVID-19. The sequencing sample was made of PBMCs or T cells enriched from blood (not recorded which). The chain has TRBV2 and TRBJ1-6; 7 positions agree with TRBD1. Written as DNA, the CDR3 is TGTGCCAGCAGGGCAGGGGGTAATTATAATTCACCCCTCCACTTT. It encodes CASRAGGNYNSPLHF.